These 21 T cell receptor beta chains originate from one sample sequenced in a study of tumor-infiltrating lymphocytes in primary liver carcinoma (dated by TCRdb to about 2017). Without any cell sorting, total RNA and DNA were co-extracted from approximately 22-30 mg of bulk tissue using the AllPrep DNA/RNA mini kit. Sequencing took place on an Illumina HiSeq 2500. Starting from roughly 500 ng total RNA, TCRbeta-specific cDNA was produced by reverse transcription with a constant-region primer and ProtoScript II reverse transcriptase. TCRbeta libraries were built with three nested multiplex PCR rounds, a slightly modified ARM-PCR procedure. Multiplex TRBV1-TRBV30 forward primers and a Cbeta reverse primer were used in the first two PCR rounds, each of which was run for approximately 11 cycles. The raw public reads went through TCRdb reprocessing: fastp at Q25, MiXCR clone calling, in-frame beta chains kept. Rows are unified per CDR3 protein, each entry keeping the most common DNA and genes. For this sample the table gives 100,000 or so distinct CDR3 sequences, of which about four fifths were detected only once. Approximately 21% of the sample comes from the top ten.

Sequenced material: liver tumor tissue from sampling region 3. The cell subset or site label on this specimen signifies: tumor region T3, left-lateral pole. These receptors were collected from a man aged 40-49 years with primary liver carcinoma and hepatitis B virus infection.

About this clonotype itself: Given the absence of the conserved phenylalanine or tryptophan at the CDR3 end, a read error is likely. The DNA is left out, because the CDR3 cannot be placed on it with certainty; the CDR3 is given as TCRdb lists it. The chain combines TRBV4-2 with TRBJ1-2. Germline loops: CDR1 LGHNA, CDR2 YNFKEQ. The CDR3 length equals 14 residues, ends included. The CDR3 sequence: CASSPLEGNYGYTL.

This rearrangement joins TRBV4-2 to TRBJ2-5; D gene unclear. The V and J ends lost 0 bases and 4 bases respectively, with 12 bases between them. Per the germline V gene, CDR1 is LGHNA and CDR2 is YNFKEQ. CDR3 length equals 15 residues. CDR3 sequence: CASSQELGSVETQYF. In DNA, the CDR3 is TGTGCCAGCAGCCAAGAGCTGGGATCGGTAGAGACCCAGTACTTC.

Remarks on this clonotype: One junction end disagrees with the germline gene, perhaps due to a read error. This chain uses TRBV11-2 with TRBJ2-2; 9 bases match TRBD2. CDR3 length equals 16 residues. Germline-derived CDR1 and CDR2 are SGHAT and FQNNGV. Here the CDR3 DNA reads TGTGCCAGCAGTCTTCTAGCGGGAACGAACGCCGGGGAGCTGTTTTTT. It yields the protein CASSLLAGTNAGELFF.

As for this clonotype: Because the CDR3 is missing its conserved closing phenylalanine or tryptophan, this is likely a read error. V is TRBV29-1 and J is TRBJ2-5, with a tentative D call TRBD1 (5 bases). CDR1 is SQVTM and CDR2 is ANQGSEA in the germline V gene. CDR3 size: 13 residues. Trimming removed 6 bases at V and 0 bases at J, with 11 bases between. Here the CDR3 DNA reads TGCAGCGTCCTGACAGCATACCAAGAGACCCAGTACTCC. It encodes CSVLTAYQETQYS.

A note on this clonotype: The junction and the germline gene differ at one end; a read error may be behind it. The chain combines TRBV6-2 or TRBV6-3 with TRBJ2-7; D is undetermined. The CDR3 spans 13 residues. Per germline, CDR1 MNHEY and CDR2 SVGEGT. The CDR3 coding sequence is TGTGTCAGCAGTTATGAGGTACCCTACGAGCACTACTTC. This encodes CVSSYEVPYEHYF.

The chain employs TRBV7-8 and TRBJ2-7, with D uncertain. V was cut by 7 bases and J by 4 bases, with 20 bases left in between. CDR3 length: 15 residues. The germline V gene encodes CDR1 SGHVS and CDR2 FQNEAQ. CDR3 region: CASTVRSAPPYEQYF. The CDR3 coding sequence is TGTGCCAGCACCGTTAGGTCGGCACCGCCGTACGAGCAGTACTTC.

For this clonotype: The junction shows a germline mismatch at one end, possibly a read error. The chain uses TRBV6-1 and TRBJ2-3; D gene unclear. Germline V CDR1 and CDR2: MNHNS, SASEGT. The CDR3 covers 15 residues. The CDR3 bases are TGTGCCAACAGTGTTCTGGGGAATGGAGCAGATACGCAGTATTTT. It yields the protein CANSVLGNGADTQYF.

Remarks on this clonotype: This may be a read error, as it is one base from a much larger clone. The V gene is TRBV7-9, the J gene TRBJ2-5, with TRBD2 as a possible D gene (6 bases). CDR3 length: 14 amino acids. Germline-derived CDR1 and CDR2 are SEHNR and FQNEAQ (reference sequence). Trimming removed 6 bases at V and 3 bases at J, with 14 bases between. CDR3 amino acids: CASREGRPEETQYF. In DNA, the CDR3 is TGTGCCAGCAGGGAGGGGCGGCCGGAAGAGACCCAGTACTTC.

On this clonotype: One end of the junction is discordant with germline, which a read error may explain. The chain recombines TRBV6-5 with TRBJ2-3; 7 bases line up with TRBD2. The CDR3 has 15 residues. CDR1 and CDR2 from the germline V gene are MNHEY and SVGAGI. Here the CDR3 DNA reads TGTGCAAGCAGCCCAGGACTAGTGGGAACAGATACGCAGTATTTT. Protein product: CASSPGLVGTDTQYF.

The chain carries TRBV29-1 and TRBJ2-7, with a possible D match to TRBD1 (5 bases). Germline V gene lookup returns CDR1 SQVTM and CDR2 ANQGSEA. The CDR3 length is 13 residues. Between the trimmed V and J ends, which lost 7 bases and 8 bases, there was a span of 21 bases. Written as DNA, the CDR3 is TGCAGCGCCCTTTTCCAGGGTCACCACAAGCAGTACTTC. Residues: CSALFQGHHKQYF.

With respect to this clonotype: A read error is likely, as this CDR3 ends without the conserved phenylalanine or tryptophan. The chain couples TRBV6-6 to TRBJ2-6; maybe TRBD2 (6 bases). Germline CDR1 is MNHNY and CDR2 is SVGAGI (reference sequence). Trimming took off 2 bases at V and 1 base at J, with 12 bases between the two ends. CDR3 length: 17 amino acids. The CDR3 bases are TGTGCCAGCAGTTACCGGAACCGGGGGTCTGGGGCCAACGTCCTGACTTCC. It specifies CASSYRNRGSGANVLTS.

In the case of this clonotype: The CDR3 does not end in the conserved phenylalanine or tryptophan, so this is likely a read error. The DNA is omitted, as the CDR3 cannot be located on it reliably, and the CDR3 follows TCRdb's listing. The rearrangement uses TRBV4-3 and TRBJ2-1; the D call in the table, TRBD2, was not verified against the DNA. The CDR3 totals 16 residues, both ends included. Germline V gives CDR1 LGHNA, CDR2 YSLEER. The CDR3 protein is CASSQFPPPADDEKFY.

In the case of this clonotype: A read error is likely, as this CDR3 ends without the conserved phenylalanine or tryptophan. The rearrangement uses TRBV10-3 and TRBJ2-3, with 13 bases fitting TRBD2. There are 13 residues in the CDR3. Per germline, CDR1 ENHRY and CDR2 SYGVKD. Here the CDR3 DNA reads TGTCCCACTGGACTAGCGGGAGCAGATACGCAGTATTAT. Translation gives CPTGLAGADTQYY.

Comment on this clonotype: The germline gene is not matched at one end of the junction; a read error may be the cause. The CDR3 protein is CASSYSGREYVDQFF. The CDR3 DNA reads as TGTGCTAGCAGTTACTCGGGGCGGGAGTATGTTGATCAGTTCTTC. J is TRBJ2-1 and V is TRBV6-5; 7 positions match TRBD2. CDR3 length equals 15 residues. CDR1 is MNHEY and CDR2 is SVGAGI in the germline V gene.

There are many counts of this clonotype. V and J are TRBV6-2 or TRBV6-3 and TRBJ2-7, with TRBD2 matching 10 bases. The V and J ends lost 5 bases and 6 bases, in that order; junction bases with no gene match: 7. Germline loops: CDR1 MNHEY, CDR2 SVGEGT. This CDR3 comprises 14 residues. The CDR3 coding sequence is TGTGCCAGCAGTATAGCGGGAGGACTCGGCGAGCAGTACTTC. Translated: CASSIAGGLGEQYF.

In the case of this clonotype: The junction differs from germline at one of its ends, possibly a read error. The rearrangement uses TRBV29-1 and TRBJ1-2; D not certain. Germline CDR1 and CDR2: SQVTM and ANQGSEA. This CDR3 has 12 amino acids. The CDR3 DNA follows: TGCAGCGTTGCCAGGACCGACTGTGGCTACGCCTTC. It encodes CSVARTDCGYAF. Variable domain in full (rest from reference TRBV29-1 and TRBJ1-2): SAVISQKPSRDICQRGTSLTIQCQVDSQVTMMFWYRQQPGQSLTLIATANQGSEATYESGFVIDKFPISRPNLTFSTLTVSNMSPEDSSIYLCSVARTDCGYAFGSGTRLTVV.

In its sample, this clonotype was seen once. This chain's CDR3 is CAISADRGHTDTQYF. In DNA, the CDR3 is TGTGCCATCAGTGCTGACAGGGGGCACACAGATACGCAGTATTTT. This sequence joins TRBV10-3 and TRBJ2-3; 10 bases align to TRBD1. The germline CDR1 and CDR2 sequences are ENHRY and SYGVKD. The CDR3 loop spans 15 amino acids. The V and J ends lost 4 bases and 2 bases, in that order; junction bases with no gene match: 3.

In regard to this clonotype: At one of its ends the junction is not consistent with the germline gene, which may arise from a read error. V gene TRBV29-1 combines with J gene TRBJ2-5; 8 nucleotides line up with TRBD2. Per the germline V gene, CDR1 is SQVTM and CDR2 is ANQGSEA. The CDR3 is 15 residues long. The CDR3 DNA reads TGCAGCATCCGGGGAAGCGGGAGCTGGGCGGAGACCCACTACTTC. This codes for CSIRGSGSWAETHYF.

As to this clonotype: Sequence at one end of the junction differs from germline and may be a read error. V is TRBV4-3 and J is TRBJ2-1, with D maybe TRBD2 (5 bases). The CDR3 is 18 residues long. Per germline, CDR1 LGHNA and CDR2 YSLEER. The CDR3 nucleotides are TGCGCCAGCAGTCTGGATTGGACTTGCGTGAGGGCCTGGAATGAGAAGTTCTTC. Encoded protein: CASSLDWTCVRAWNEKFF.

Concerning this clonotype: A read error may produce the germline difference seen at one junction end. The V call is TRBV6-1, the J call TRBJ2-2, with a possible D match to TRBD2 (7 bases). Germline CDR1 MNHNS, CDR2 SASEGT. The CDR3 sequence is 18 residues long. CDR3 amino acids: CANSEAHLGGVNTGELFF. In nucleotides, the CDR3 is TGTGCCAACAGTGAAGCGCATCTAGGGGGGGTGAACACCGGGGAGCTGTTTTTT.

As to this clonotype: This CDR3 is missing its conserved last phenylalanine or tryptophan, likely due to a read error. V gene TRBV11-2 combines with J gene TRBJ1-2; D not resolved. CDR1 is SGHAT and CDR2 is FQNNGV in the germline V gene. This CDR3 has 16 residues. The CDR3 bases are TGTGCCAGCTGCTTAGATTCGGTAACCTATTCTCGAGGCTACACCATC. This translates into CASCLDSVTYSRGYTI.